The following is a TCR beta chain sequence with its context. The target antigen is unknown. The sample is drawn from a study of blood T cells in healthy people across ages. The CDR3 covers 15 residues. V gave up 6 bases and J gave up 5 bases, with 17 bases separating them. The donors, aged 6 to 90, were healthy Caucasians from Russia. Roughly 10 milliliters of peripheral blood were drawn from each donor into EDTA-treated tubes. The study's findings and limits: Underestimates were what the diversity estimates from one million T cells were considered to be.

Then a second PCR, running roughly 7 to 11 cycles, was carried out with a sample-barcoded 5' primer and a J-beta primer mix. In TCRdb, the 5' RACE reads were re-called with MiXCR into one record per CDR3 protein. The data show some 750,000 distinct CDR3 sequences, with around a fifth seen just once and roughly 22% held by the top ten. What was sequenced was blood. This sequence was found in a man aged 70-80 years in good health. The chain links TRBV12-3 or TRBV12-4 to TRBJ1-5; a possible D gene is TRBD1 (5 bases). Written as DNA, the CDR3 is TGTGCCAGCAGCTTACCAGGGTTTGGGGATCAGCCCCAGCATTTT. Protein sequence: CASSLPGFGDQPQHF.